This TCR beta chain was obtained from a study of T-cell reconstitution after alpha-beta-depleted transplantation in children. Unique molecular identifiers were incorporated when the TCRbeta library was constructed. TCRdb fed the PCR reads into MiXCR, producing one record per CDR3 protein. This table has 80,000 to 100,000 distinct CDR3 sequences, 20% to 30% appearing once. About this clonotype: Its specificity is not known.

The CDR3 totals 13 residues. Germline lookup yields CDR1 SQVTM and CDR2 ANQGSEA. V lost 6 bases and J lost 2, with 12 bases in between. Study findings and constraints: T-cell numbers and diversity one year post-transplant derived largely from freshly generated T cells.

This TCR was sampled from a boy between 2 and 10 years old with acute lymphoblastic leukemia, due to receive a stem cell transplant. V is TRBV29-1 and J is TRBJ2-3, with no clear D. The source was PBMCs, collected before TCRalphabeta/CD19-depleted stem cell transplant. In DNA form, the CDR3 reads TGCAGCGTCTCTGGAGTACTCACAGATACGCAGTATTTT. Its translation is CSVSGVLTDTQYF.